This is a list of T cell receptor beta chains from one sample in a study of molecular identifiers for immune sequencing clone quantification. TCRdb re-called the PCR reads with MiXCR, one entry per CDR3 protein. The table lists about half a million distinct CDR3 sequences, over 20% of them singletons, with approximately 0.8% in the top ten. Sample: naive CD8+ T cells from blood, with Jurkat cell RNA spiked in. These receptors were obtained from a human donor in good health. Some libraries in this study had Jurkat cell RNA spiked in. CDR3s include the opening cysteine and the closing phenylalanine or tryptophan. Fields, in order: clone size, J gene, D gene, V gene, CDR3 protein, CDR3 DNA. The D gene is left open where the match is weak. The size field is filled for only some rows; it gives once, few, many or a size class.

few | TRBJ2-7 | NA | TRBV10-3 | CAIRGGQAYEQYF | TGTGCCATCAGGGGAGGACAGGCCTACGAGCAGTACTTC
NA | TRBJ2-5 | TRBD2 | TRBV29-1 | CSVDAGGLAGEETQYF | TGCAGCGTTGATGCCGGCGGGCTAGCGGGAGAAGAGACCCAGTACTTC
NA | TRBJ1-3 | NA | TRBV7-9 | CANSASDGTGNTIYF | TGTGCCAACAGCGCCAGCGACGGAACTGGAAACACCATATATTTT
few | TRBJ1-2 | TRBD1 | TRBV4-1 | CASSQADGQGAINGYTF | TGCGCCAGCAGCCAAGCCGACGGACAGGGGGCGATTAATGGCTACACCTTC
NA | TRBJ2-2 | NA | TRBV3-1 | CASSQDWGQHTGELFF | TGTGCCAGCAGCCAAGATTGGGGCCAGCACACCGGGGAGCTGTTTTTT
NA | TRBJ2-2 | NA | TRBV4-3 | CASSQEAGYTGELFF | TGCGCCAGCAGCCAAGAGGCAGGGTATACCGGGGAGCTGTTTTTT
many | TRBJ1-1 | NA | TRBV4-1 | CASSQDGTGGAWDTEAFF | TGCGCCAGCAGCCAAGATGGAACGGGGGGGGCTTGGGACACTGAAGCTTTCTTT
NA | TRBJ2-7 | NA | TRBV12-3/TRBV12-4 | CASSLHYTYEQYF | TGTGCCAGCAGTTTACATTATACCTACGAGCAGTACTTC
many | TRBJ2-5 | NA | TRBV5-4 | CASSEELGQETQYF | TGTGCCAGCAGCGAGGAGTTAGGCCAAGAGACCCAGTACTTC
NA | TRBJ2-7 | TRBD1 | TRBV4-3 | CASSQYRGHYEQYF | TGCGCCAGCAGCCAGTACAGGGGGCATTACGAGCAGTACTTC
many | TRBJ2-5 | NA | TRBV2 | CASIDGGDQETQYF | TGTGCCAGCATTGACGGGGGTGACCAAGAGACCCAGTACTTC
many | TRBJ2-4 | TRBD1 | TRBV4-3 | CASSQFLGTELAKNIQYF | TGCGCCAGCAGCCAATTTTTAGGGACAGAACTAGCCAAAAACATTCAGTACTTC
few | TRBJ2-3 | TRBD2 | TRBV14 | CASSQSPAGVGNTQYF | TGTGCCAGCAGCCAGAGTCCCGCGGGGGTGGGAAATACGCAGTATTTT
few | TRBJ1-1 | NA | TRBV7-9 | CASSLVVGYLDTEAFF | TGTGCCAGCAGCTTAGTGGTAGGGTATTTGGACACTGAAGCTTTCTTT
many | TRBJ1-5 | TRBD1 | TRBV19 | CASKGTGVIQPQHF | TGTGCCAGTAAGGGGACAGGGGTGATTCAGCCCCAGCATTTT
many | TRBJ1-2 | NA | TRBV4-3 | CASSQVIQINYGYTF | TGCGCCAGCAGCCAAGTAATTCAAATTAACTATGGCTACACCTTC
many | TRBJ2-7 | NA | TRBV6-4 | CASSARLDEQYF | TGTGCCAGCAGTGCTAGGTTGGACGAGCAGTACTTC
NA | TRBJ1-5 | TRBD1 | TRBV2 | CAGSEGTGFQPQHF | TGTGCCGGCAGTGAAGGGACAGGGTTTCAGCCCCAGCATTTT
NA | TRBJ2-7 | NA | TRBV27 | CASTGGADEQYF | TGTGCCAGCACCGGAGGGGCCGACGAGCAGTACTTC
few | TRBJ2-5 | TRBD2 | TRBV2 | CASRVAGGTETQYF | TGTGCCAGCAGGGTAGCGGGGGGCACCGAGACCCAGTACTTC
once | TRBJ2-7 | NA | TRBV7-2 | CASNLSGNRVFEQYF | TGTGCCAGCAACCTTTCTGGAAACCGAGTCTTCGAGCAGTACTTC
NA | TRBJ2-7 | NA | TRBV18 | CASLEGYEQYF | TGTGCCAGCTTGGAGGGCTACGAGCAGTACTTC
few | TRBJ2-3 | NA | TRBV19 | CASSIGGDEADTQYF | TGTGCCAGTAGTATAGGGGGAGATGAGGCAGATACGCAGTATTTT
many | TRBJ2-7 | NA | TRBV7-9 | CASSLAAGAEQYF | TGTGCCAGCAGCTTAGCCGCAGGGGCCGAGCAGTACTTC
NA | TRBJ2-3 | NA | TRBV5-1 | CASSLVLGILRTDTQYF | TGCGCCAGCAGCTTGGTTTTAGGGATACTTCGGACAGATACGCAGTATTTT
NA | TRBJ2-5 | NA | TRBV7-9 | CASSPVTAETQYF | TGTGCCAGCAGCCCGGTCACGGCGGAGACCCAGTACTTC
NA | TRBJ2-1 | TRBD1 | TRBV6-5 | CASSYPGQGNEQFF | TGTGCCAGCAGTTACCCGGGACAGGGCAATGAGCAGTTCTTC
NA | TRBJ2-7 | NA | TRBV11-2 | CASSPLLAGLLYEQYF | TGTGCCAGCAGCCCGCTCCTCGCGGGGCTCCTCTACGAGCAGTACTTC
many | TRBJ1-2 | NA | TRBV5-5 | CASSLSLTAFYYGYTF | TGTGCCAGCAGCTTGAGTTTGACAGCTTTTTACTATGGCTACACCTTC
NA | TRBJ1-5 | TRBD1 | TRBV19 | CASSIPETGSNQPQHF | TGTGCCAGTAGTATCCCTGAGACAGGGAGCAATCAGCCCCAGCATTTT